The 17 T cell receptor beta chains below were found in one sample sequenced in a study of T cell responses to AZD1222 COVID-19 vaccine. The protocol was immunoSEQ multiplex PCR, while the TCRdb copy is restricted to in-frame clones and leaves out a portion. The table lists approximately 100,000 clones, around nine tenths of them singletons. The sample consisted of peripheral blood, taken on day 0 of AZD1222 vaccination. Receptor source: an adult in good health.

V usage is TRBV19 and J usage is TRBJ1-6; maybe TRBD1 (6 bases). The germline gives CDR1 LNHDA, CDR2 SQIVND (reference sequence). Trimming removed 5 bases at V and 10 bases at J, with 15 bases between. This CDR3 contains 14 residues. CDR3 coding DNA: TGTGCCAGTAGTGGGGGACACCCCAACTCACCCCTCCACTTT. Residues: CASSGGHPNSPLHF. Supplemented by reference TRBV19 and TRBJ1-6, the full variable domain reads DGGITQSPKYLFRKEGQNVTLSCEQNLNHDAMYWYRQDPGQGLRLIYYSQIVNDFQKGDIAEGYSVSREKKESFPLTVTSAQKNPTAFYLCASSGGHPNSPLHFGNGTRLTVT.

The V and J genes are TRBV18 and TRBJ1-4; D remains unclear. Trimming took off 6 bases at V and 5 bases at J, with 16 bases between the two ends. There are 15 residues in the CDR3. Germline CDR1 is KGHSH and CDR2 is LQKENI. This CDR3 is CASSYQGDTNEKLFF. CDR3 in DNA: TGTGCCAGCTCTTACCAAGGCGACACGAATGAAAAACTGTTTTTT. The whole variable domain, remainder taken from reference TRBV18 and TRBJ1-4, is NAGVMQNPRHLVRRRGQEARLRCSPMKGHSHVYWYRQLPEEGLKFMVYLQKENIIDESGMPKERFSAEFPKEGPSILRIQQVVRGDSAAYFCASSYQGDTNEKLFFGSGTQLSVL.

The chain links TRBV12-3 or TRBV12-4 to TRBJ1-6, with D maybe TRBD1 (6 bases). The V end lost 4 bases, the J end lost 7 bases, and 8 bases lay between the germline ends. This CDR3 has 13 amino acids. The chain's CDR3 is CASSSQGNSPLHF. DNA of the CDR3: TGTGCCAGCAGTTCCCAGGGGAATTCACCCCTCCACTTT.

The chain is built from TRBV12-3 or TRBV12-4 and TRBJ1-1; D is unclear. Trimming pared 5 bases from V and 3 bases from J, leaving 10 bases between. The CDR3 is 13 residues long. The CDR3 nucleotides are TGTGCCAGCAGTCGTCACACGGACACTGAAGCTTTCTTT. This translates into CASSRHTDTEAFF.

This chain connects TRBV27 to TRBJ1-1, with D hard to call. Germline CDR1 MNHEY, CDR2 SMNVEV (reference sequence). The germline V and J ends were trimmed by 3 bases and 0 bases, with 8 bases remaining between them. The length of the CDR3 is 14 residues. The CDR3 sequence is CASSLTGMNTEAFF. The CDR3 DNA reads as TGTGCCAGCAGTTTGACGGGGATGAACACTGAAGCTTTCTTT.

The chain links TRBV19 to TRBJ1-3; D gene uncertain. Trimming shortened V by 5 bases and J by 0 bases, and 14 bases separated the two germline ends. CDR1 is LNHDA, CDR2 SQIVND, per germline (reference sequence). This CDR3 has 16 residues. The CDR3 DNA is TGTGCCAGTAGTTTCGGAACAGCTGCCTCTGGAAACACCATATATTTT. It encodes CASSFGTAASGNTIYF.

The chain joins TRBV7-8 to TRBJ2-1; possible D gene TRBD2, 5 bases. V was pared by 1 base and J by 8 bases, with 15 bases between. CDR1 SGHVS and CDR2 FQNEAQ come from the germline V gene. This CDR3 contains 15 residues. The chain's CDR3 is CASSLVVGLRDEQFF. In DNA, the CDR3 is TGTGCCAGCAGCTTAGTGGTAGGGTTGAGGGATGAGCAGTTCTTC.

The V call is TRBV9, the J call TRBJ1-2; possibly TRBD1 for D (6 bases). Germline CDR1 reads SGDLS; CDR2 reads YYNGEE. The V and J ends lost 4 bases and 3 bases respectively, with 13 bases between them. The CDR3 consists of 14 residues. CDR3 protein: CASSYREGDYGYTF. The CDR3 DNA sequence: TGTGCCAGCAGCTACCGGGAGGGGGACTATGGCTACACCTTC.

This chain uses TRBV15 with TRBJ1-3, with D unresolved. The CDR3 sequence is 14 residues long. Germline loops: CDR1 LNHNV, CDR2 YYDKDF (reference sequence). With 0 bases removed from V and 8 bases from J, the gap between germline ends came to 11 bases. In DNA form, the CDR3 reads TGTGCCACCAGCAGAGATCGGGGTGCGGACACCATATATTTT. This codes for CATSRDRGADTIYF.

V is TRBV27 and J is TRBJ1-6; maybe TRBD1 (6 bases). The CDR3 spans 16 residues. CDR1 is MNHEY and CDR2 is SMNVEV in the germline V gene (reference sequence). Trimming stripped 2 bases from V and 10 bases from J, with 18 bases between. In nucleotides, the CDR3 is TGTGCCAGCAGTTTAGGGCCCGGCAGGGGTGGGTCACCCCTCCACTTT. Amino acid sequence: CASSLGPGRGGSPLHF.

This chain joins TRBV5-8 and TRBJ1-4; D remains unclear. Germline V gene data show CDR1 as SGHTS and CDR2 as YDEGEE. Trimming removed 3 bases from V and 0 bases from J, with 12 bases in between. This CDR3 comprises 16 residues. In DNA, the CDR3 is TGTGCCAGCAGCTCCGGAGCGGGCGCAACTAATGAAAAACTGTTTTTT. It specifies CASSSGAGATNEKLFF. Full variable domain (remainder filled in from reference TRBV5-8 and TRBJ1-4): EAGVTQSPTHLIKTRGQQATLRCSPISGHTSVYWYQQALGLGLQFLLWYDEGEERNRGNFPPRFSGRQFPNYSSELNVNALELEDSALYLCASSSGAGATNEKLFFGSGTQLSVL.

The CDR3 is CASSRTRGPNEQYF. CDR3 coding DNA: TGCGCCAGCAGCCGAACCAGGGGGCCCAACGAGCAGTACTTC. The rearrangement links TRBV5-1 to TRBJ2-7, with 8 positions matching TRBD1. Germline V gene lookup returns CDR1 SGHRS and CDR2 YFSETQ. The CDR3 extends over 14 amino acids. V lost 4 bases, J lost 5 bases, and 8 bases stayed unmatched.

CDR3 in amino acids: CASSLGPDSYQPQHF. Written as DNA, the CDR3 is TGCGCCAGCAGCTTAGGACCCGACAGCTATCAGCCCCAGCATTTT. The chain has TRBV5-1 and TRBJ1-5; a possible D gene is TRBD1 (5 bases). The ends were cut back, 2 bases at V and 5 bases at J, with 14 bases in the middle. Germline-derived CDR1 and CDR2 are SGHRS and YFSETQ. The CDR3 extends over 15 amino acids.

This chain connects TRBV7-6 to TRBJ2-3, with unresolved D. Trimming stripped 5 bases from V and 6 bases from J, with 18 bases between. From germline, CDR1 is SGHVS and CDR2 FNYEAQ. The CDR3 extends over 15 amino acids. The CDR3 coding sequence is TGTGCCAGCAGCCCCGCCTCCGACGGGTGGGATACGCAGTATTTT. Its protein product is CASSPASDGWDTQYF.

The chain is built from TRBV28 and TRBJ1-2, with TRBD1 identical over 7 bases. The junction had 12 bases not matched to a gene; V was cut back by 6 bases and J by 5 bases. This CDR3 is 15 amino acids long. Germline V gene data show CDR1 as MDHEN and CDR2 as SYDVKM. CDR3 sequence reads: CASRQPGQPQYGYTF. The DNA of the CDR3 is TGTGCCAGCAGACAGCCGGGACAGCCTCAATATGGCTACACCTTC.

The rearrangement uses TRBV3-1 (or the pseudogene TRBV3-2) and TRBJ1-2; the D is unclear. V lost 4 bases, J lost 1 base, and 10 bases lay in between. This CDR3 is 14 amino acids long. Germline loops: CDR1 LGHDT, CDR2 YNNKEL (reference sequence). This CDR3 reads CASSPTLINYGYTF. CDR3 DNA sequence: TGTGCCAGCAGCCCAACTCTTATTAACTATGGCTACACCTTC.

The chain carries TRBV5-1 and TRBJ2-3; D perhaps matches TRBD2 (6 bases). The CDR3 is 15 residues long. The germline V gene has CDR1 SGHRS and CDR2 YFSETQ. V gave up 4 bases and J gave up 6 bases, with 18 bases separating them. The CDR3 sequence: CASSPLRDSGDTQYF. The CDR3 DNA sequence: TGCGCCAGCAGCCCCCTTAGGGACTCGGGGGATACGCAGTATTTT.